This is a list of T cell receptor beta chains from one sample in a study of blood T cells in healthy people across ages. TCRdb reprocessed the 5' RACE reads via MiXCR and lists one record per CDR3 protein. Of 1.4 million to 1.5 million distinct CDR3 sequences listed, roughly 40% are singletons. Sequencing used blood. All receptors derive from a woman aged 18-29 years in good health. The CDR3 runs from the conserved cysteine through the conserved F or W. The D gene is left open where the match is weak. Clone size is stated in some rows and not others, as once, few, many or a class when expanded.

len: 13; abundance: few; d_gene: .; v_gene: TRBV4-1; j_gene: TRBJ2-1; CDR3nt: TGCGCCAGCAGCCAAGATTCGGACAGAAAACCGTTCTTC; CDR3aa: CASSQDSDRKPFF
len: 14; abundance: few; d_gene: TRBD2; v_gene: TRBV20-1; j_gene: TRBJ2-7; CDR3nt: TGCAGTGCTCCAAGTAGCGGGGGATCCTACGAGCAGTACTTC; CDR3aa: CSAPSSGGSYEQYF
len: 14; abundance: .; d_gene: .; v_gene: TRBV9; j_gene: TRBJ1-1; CDR3nt: TGTGCCAGCAGCGTAGGGGAGGGGTGGACTGAAGCTTTCTTT; CDR3aa: CASSVGEGWTEAFF
len: 17; abundance: .; d_gene: .; v_gene: TRBV9; j_gene: TRBJ2-1; CDR3nt: TGTGCCAGCAGCGGACAAGTCCAGGACACCTGGGAAGAGACCCAGTTCTTC; CDR3aa: CASSGQVQDTWEETQFF
len: 14; abundance: many; d_gene: TRBD2; v_gene: TRBV20-1; j_gene: TRBJ2-3; CDR3nt: TGCAGTGCAGGGAAGGGACTAGCGGGAGATACGCAGTATTTT; CDR3aa: CSAGKGLAGDTQYF
len: 13; abundance: .; d_gene: TRBD1; v_gene: TRBV29-1; j_gene: TRBJ2-7; CDR3nt: TGCAGCGTCCGTCGGGACAGGACCACAGAGCAGTACTTC; CDR3aa: CSVRRDRTTEQYF
len: 11; abundance: .; d_gene: .; v_gene: TRBV10-3; j_gene: TRBJ2-3; CDR3nt: TGTGCCATCAGACAAACAGGTACGCAGTATTTT; CDR3aa: CAIRQTGTQYF
len: 14; abundance: .; d_gene: .; v_gene: TRBV7-2; j_gene: TRBJ2-7; CDR3nt: TGTGCCAGCAGCTTAGGACGGGAACACAATGAGCAGTACTTC; CDR3aa: CASSLGREHNEQYF
len: 13; abundance: .; d_gene: .; v_gene: TRBV5-6; j_gene: TRBJ2-7; CDR3nt: TGTGCCAGCAGCTTGGAACAGGGAAACGAGCAGTACTTC; CDR3aa: CASSLEQGNEQYF
len: 15; abundance: .; d_gene: .; v_gene: TRBV5-4; j_gene: TRBJ2-1; CDR3nt: TGTGCCAGCAGAACTGGACTAACTACCTACAATGAGCAGTTCTTC; CDR3aa: CASRTGLTTYNEQFF
len: 14; abundance: .; d_gene: .; v_gene: TRBV7-9; j_gene: TRBJ2-7; CDR3nt: TGTGCCAGCAGCTTACTCGGCGGGGATGGCGAGCAGTACTTC; CDR3aa: CASSLLGGDGEQYF
len: 15; abundance: .; d_gene: TRBD2; v_gene: TRBV28; j_gene: TRBJ2-5; CDR3nt: TGTGCCACCCCGATGAGCGGGGGGCAGCAAGAGACCCAGTACTTC; CDR3aa: CATPMSGGQQETQYF
len: 16; abundance: once; d_gene: .; v_gene: TRBV7-2; j_gene: TRBJ2-7; CDR3nt: TGTGCCAGCAGCTTAGTCGGGGTTGGGGGAGAATACGAGCAGTACTTC; CDR3aa: CASSLVGVGGEYEQYF
len: 18; abundance: .; d_gene: TRBD2; v_gene: TRBV5-5; j_gene: TRBJ2-3; CDR3nt: TGTGCCAGCAGCTTGAGGCTAGCGGGAACGACAATCACAGATACGCAGTATTTT; CDR3aa: CASSLRLAGTTITDTQYF
len: 13; abundance: .; d_gene: .; v_gene: TRBV27; j_gene: TRBJ1-2; CDR3nt: TGTGCCAGCAGTTATGGGCAGCTCTATGGCTACATCTTC; CDR3aa: CASSYGQLYGYIF
len: 17; abundance: .; d_gene: .; v_gene: TRBV3-1; j_gene: TRBJ2-3; CDR3nt: TGTGCCAGCGGCCGTGGTCAGGCAGGCCCTAACACAGATACGCAGTATTTT; CDR3aa: CASGRGQAGPNTDTQYF
len: 15; abundance: .; d_gene: TRBD2; v_gene: TRBV20-1; j_gene: TRBJ2-5; CDR3nt: TGCAGTGCTAGCCCGACTAGCGGGGGGGAAGAGACCCAGTACTTC; CDR3aa: CSASPTSGGEETQYF
len: 16; abundance: .; d_gene: TRBD1; v_gene: TRBV28; j_gene: TRBJ1-2; CDR3nt: TGTGCCAGCAGCCCAGGGGGCTCCTTTCCTAACTATGGCTACACCTTC; CDR3aa: CASSPGGSFPNYGYTF
len: 15; abundance: .; d_gene: .; v_gene: TRBV6-1; j_gene: TRBJ1-1; CDR3nt: TGTGCCAGCAGTGAACTCGGACGGGAGGACACTGAAGCTTTCTTT; CDR3aa: CASSELGREDTEAFF
len: 14; abundance: .; d_gene: .; v_gene: TRBV20-1; j_gene: TRBJ2-7; CDR3nt: TGCAGTGCTAACTTGGACCTCCGGTACTACGAGCAGTACTTC; CDR3aa: CSANLDLRYYEQYF
len: 19; abundance: .; d_gene: TRBD1; v_gene: TRBV7-2; j_gene: TRBJ1-5; CDR3nt: TGTGCCAGCAGCTTAGGAATCCCCGGAACAGGGGGGACGGGTCAGCCCCAGCATTTT; CDR3aa: CASSLGIPGTGGTGQPQHF
len: 15; abundance: .; d_gene: .; v_gene: TRBV12-3/TRBV12-4; j_gene: TRBJ1-6; CDR3nt: TGTGCCAGCAGTTGGGGGGGGAAACGGAATACACCCCTCCACTTT; CDR3aa: CASSWGGKRNTPLHF
len: 15; abundance: .; d_gene: .; v_gene: TRBV7-9; j_gene: TRBJ2-5; CDR3nt: TGTGCCAGCAGCCGCGGACGAGCTGGAAACAATGAGCAGTACTTC; CDR3aa: CASSRGRAGNNEQYF
len: 17; abundance: .; d_gene: TRBD2; v_gene: TRBV6-5; j_gene: TRBJ2-2; CDR3nt: TGTGCCAGCAGTTACGTGGCTAGCGGGATTCTCGGCGGGGAGCTGTTTTTT; CDR3aa: CASSYVASGILGGELFF
len: 16; abundance: .; d_gene: TRBD2; v_gene: TRBV10-3; j_gene: TRBJ2-5; CDR3nt: TGTGCCATCAGTGAGCTCCTAGCGGGAGTGGTAGAGACCCAGTACTTC; CDR3aa: CAISELLAGVVETQYF
len: 21; abundance: many; d_gene: .; v_gene: TRBV7-2; j_gene: TRBJ2-3; CDR3nt: TGTGCCAGCAGCTTAGTAGGGCAGGGGACTTCCCTGATAACTAGCACAGATACGCAGTATTTT; CDR3aa: CASSLVGQGTSLITSTDTQYF
len: 15; abundance: .; d_gene: .; v_gene: TRBV3-1; j_gene: TRBJ2-6; CDR3nt: TGTGCCAGCAGCCCTTGGGACTCTGGGGCCAACGTCCTGACTTTC; CDR3aa: CASSPWDSGANVLTF
len: 14; abundance: few; d_gene: TRBD1; v_gene: TRBV20-1; j_gene: TRBJ2-7; CDR3nt: TGCAGTGCTAGTGGGACAGGGGACTACTACGAGCAGTACTTC; CDR3aa: CSASGTGDYYEQYF
len: 13; abundance: once; d_gene: TRBD1; v_gene: TRBV12-3/TRBV12-4; j_gene: TRBJ2-5; CDR3nt: TGTGCCAGCATCGCGACAGGGGACAATGAGCAGTACTTC; CDR3aa: CASIATGDNEQYF
len: 15; abundance: .; d_gene: .; v_gene: TRBV5-4; j_gene: TRBJ2-3; CDR3nt: TGTGCCAGCAGCTTGAGAGAGGGACGGGCAGATACGCAGTATTTT; CDR3aa: CASSLREGRADTQYF
len: 16; abundance: .; d_gene: TRBD1; v_gene: TRBV7-6; j_gene: TRBJ2-7; CDR3nt: TGTGCCAGCAGCAAAAAGCGTGGACAGGGGGCATGGGAGCAGTACTTC; CDR3aa: CASSKKRGQGAWEQYF
len: 14; abundance: .; d_gene: TRBD1; v_gene: TRBV2; j_gene: TRBJ1-2; CDR3nt: TGTGCCAGCAATGGACAGGGGGCAACCTATGGCTACACCTTC; CDR3aa: CASNGQGATYGYTF
len: 16; abundance: .; d_gene: TRBD2; v_gene: TRBV20-1; j_gene: TRBJ2-2; CDR3nt: TGCAGTGCTCAGGGCAGAACGCTAGCGGGAGCCGGGGAGCTGTTTTTT; CDR3aa: CSAQGRTLAGAGELFF
len: 14; abundance: .; d_gene: TRBD2; v_gene: TRBV7-2; j_gene: TRBJ2-3; CDR3nt: TGTGCCAGCAGCGCGGGACTAGCGGGAGAGCCGCAGTATTTT; CDR3aa: CASSAGLAGEPQYF
len: 14; abundance: few; d_gene: .; v_gene: TRBV5-1; j_gene: TRBJ2-1; CDR3nt: TGCGCCAGCAACCCTTTGGGGCCCCACAATGAGCAGTTCTTC; CDR3aa: CASNPLGPHNEQFF
len: 15; abundance: few; d_gene: TRBD2; v_gene: TRBV6-1; j_gene: TRBJ2-1; CDR3nt: TGTGCCAGCAGCCGACTAGCGGGTTTTGGCAATGAGCAGTTCTTC; CDR3aa: CASSRLAGFGNEQFF
len: 14; abundance: .; d_gene: TRBD1; v_gene: TRBV27; j_gene: TRBJ2-7; CDR3nt: TGTGCCAGCAGTCCCGCCGGGACAGGATCCGAGCAGTACTTC; CDR3aa: CASSPAGTGSEQYF